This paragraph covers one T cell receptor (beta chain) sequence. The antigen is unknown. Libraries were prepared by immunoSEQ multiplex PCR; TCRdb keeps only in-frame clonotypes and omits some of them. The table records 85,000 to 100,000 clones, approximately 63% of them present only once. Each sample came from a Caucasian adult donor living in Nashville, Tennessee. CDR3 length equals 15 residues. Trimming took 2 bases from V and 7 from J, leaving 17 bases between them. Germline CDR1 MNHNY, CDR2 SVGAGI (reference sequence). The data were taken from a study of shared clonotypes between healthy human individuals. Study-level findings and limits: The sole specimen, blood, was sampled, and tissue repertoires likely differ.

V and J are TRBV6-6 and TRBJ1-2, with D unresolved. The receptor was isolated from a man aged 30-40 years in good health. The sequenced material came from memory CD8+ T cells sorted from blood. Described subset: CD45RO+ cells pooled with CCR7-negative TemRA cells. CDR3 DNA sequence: TGTGCCAGCAGTTACCCAGGCGGGCTTTATACTGGCTACACCTTC. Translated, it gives CASSYPGGLYTGYTF.